The 17 T cell receptor beta chains given below trace back to one sample, sequenced in a study of T cell changes during pregnancy in multiple sclerosis. This table comes from immunoSEQ multiplex PCR, and its TCRdb copy is limited to in-frame clones, with some not included. The sample includes around 56,000 clones, approximately 94% of them seen just once. The sequenced sample was CD8+ T cells from peripheral blood mononuclear cells, obtained after pregnancy. All receptors come from a female donor with multiple sclerosis, enrolled in a pregnancy study.

The chain carries TRBV5-6 and TRBJ2-1, with 7 bases aligning to TRBD1. The CDR3 runs to 12 residues. The germline V gene has CDR1 SGHDT and CDR2 YYEEEE. J lost 8 bases, V lost 3 bases, and 2 bases had no gene match. The chain's CDR3 is CASSSDRDEQFF. As DNA, the CDR3 is TGTGCCAGCAGCTCCGACAGGGATGAGCAGTTCTTC.

The V gene is TRBV5-1, the J gene TRBJ1-2, with TRBD1 as a possible D gene (5 bases). Trimming left V 2 bases short and J 10 bases short, with 9 bases between. The germline gives CDR1 SGHRS, CDR2 YFSETQ. The CDR3 loop spans 11 amino acids. CDR3 region: CASSLNRSYTF. The CDR3 bases are TGCGCCAGCAGCTTAAACAGGTCCTACACCTTC.

CDR3 region: CASSSPPGLAGTDTQYF. CDR3 DNA: TGTGCCAGCAGCTCACCCCCGGGACTAGCGGGCACAGATACGCAGTATTTT. V usage is TRBV9 and J usage is TRBJ2-3; 11 bases align to TRBD2. J lost 1 base, V lost 4 bases, and 8 bases had no gene match. CDR1 SGDLS and CDR2 YYNGEE come from the germline V gene. The CDR3 has 17 residues. Combining the CDR3 with reference TRBV9 and TRBJ2-3 gives the whole variable domain DSGVTQTPKHLITATGQRVTLRCSPRSGDLSVYWYQQSLDQGLQFLIQYYNGEERAKGNILERFSAQQFPDLHSELNLSSLELGDSALYFCASSSPPGLAGTDTQYFGPGTRLTVL.

This chain joins TRBV29-1 and TRBJ2-7; the match to TRBD2 covers 11 bases. CDR1 and CDR2 from the germline V gene are SQVTM and ANQGSEA. The CDR3 contains 15 residues. The junction had 9 bases not matched to a gene; V was cut back by 4 bases and J by 4 bases. CDR3 in DNA: TGCAGCGTTGGTTGGACCGGGACTAGCGGATACGAGCAGTACTTC. This encodes CSVGWTGTSGYEQYF.

The chain links TRBV5-8 to TRBJ2-1; possible D gene TRBD2, 7 bases. The V gene's germline CDR1 is SGHTS and CDR2 YDEGEE. The CDR3 is 16 amino acids. The V and J ends lost 3 bases and 1 base respectively, with 14 bases between them. This CDR3 reads CASSSGEGGSYNEQFF. The CDR3 region has the DNA TGTGCCAGCAGCTCGGGGGAGGGGGGATCCTACAATGAGCAGTTCTTC.

This sequence joins TRBV9 and TRBJ2-7; D is undetermined. CDR1 is SGDLS and CDR2 is YYNGEE in the germline V gene. V lost 3 bases, J lost 2 bases, and 12 bases lay in between. The CDR3 contains 14 residues. The CDR3 is CASSGDPNPYEQYF. CDR3 in DNA: TGTGCCAGCAGCGGCGATCCGAACCCCTACGAGCAGTACTTC.

This clone was detected only once. This specimen includes other DNA sequences encoding the same CDR3. This rearrangement joins TRBV28 to TRBJ2-7; TRBD2 matches 8 bases. This CDR3 region has 13 residues. Trimming removed 8 bases from V and 0 bases from J; junction bases left unmatched: 3. Germline CDR1 MDHEN, CDR2 SYDVKM. The CDR3 bases are TGTGCCAGCTCGAGCGGGAGCTCCTACGAGCAGTACTTC. Amino acids: CASSSGSSYEQYF.

This chain connects TRBV15 to TRBJ2-5; the match to TRBD2 covers 9 bases. Looked up from germline, CDR1 is LNHNV and CDR2 is YYDKDF (reference sequence). The CDR3 consists of 14 residues. V lost 5 bases and J lost 5; bases outside the gene matches: 6. The CDR3 is CATSVLAGWETQYF. CDR3 coding DNA: TGTGCCACCAGCGTGCTAGCGGGATGGGAGACCCAGTACTTC. Supplemented by reference TRBV15 and TRBJ2-5, the full variable domain reads DAMVIQNPRYQVTQFGKPVTLSCSQTLNHNVMYWYQQKSSQAPKLLFHYYDKDFNNEADTPDNFQSRRPNTSFCFLDIRSPGLGDTAMYLCATSVLAGWETQYFGPGTRLLVL.

The rearrangement links TRBV6-1 to TRBJ1-5; no definite D call. V lost 2 bases to trimming and J lost 2 bases, with 13 bases between them. Germline V CDR1 and CDR2: MNHNS, SASEGT. This CDR3 comprises 16 residues. The chain's CDR3 is CASSEQRGIGNQPQHF. The DNA for the CDR3 is TGTGCCAGCAGTGAACAGCGGGGAATCGGCAATCAGCCCCAGCATTTT.

The rearrangement links TRBV12-5 to TRBJ1-2; 8 positions match TRBD1. Germline V lookup: CDR1 LGHNT, CDR2 FRNRAP. CDR3 length: 15 amino acids. V lost 4 bases, J lost 3 bases, and 7 bases stayed unmatched. The CDR3 here is CASGYTGGSDYGYTF. The CDR3 region has the DNA TGTGCTAGTGGTTACACAGGGGGATCGGACTATGGCTACACCTTC.

This chain joins TRBV12-2 and TRBJ2-7; TRBD1 is the table's D call and was not checked against the DNA. TRBV12-2 is classified as a pseudogene. The CDR3 contains 15 residues. CDR3 nucleotides: TGTGCAAGTCGCATAAGGGACAGGGGGACCTACGAGCAGTACTTC. Protein sequence: CASRIRDRGTYEQYF.

This chain joins TRBV6-5 and TRBJ1-1, with D unresolved. Germline V gene data show CDR1 as MNHEY and CDR2 as SVGAGI. The germline V and J ends were trimmed by 4 bases and 4 bases, with 10 bases remaining between them. The CDR3 consists of 13 residues. CDR3 nucleotide sequence: TGTGCCAGCAGTTTCCGGGAGAGCACTGAAGCTTTCTTT. The encoded protein is CASSFRESTEAFF.

V is TRBV2 and J is TRBJ2-7, with 7 bases fitting TRBD2. This CDR3 region has 15 residues. CDR1 is SNHLY, CDR2 FYNNEI, per germline. V dropped 3 bases and J dropped 2; count of bases not matched to a gene: 7. CDR3: CASSDFTSVAYEQYF. The DNA for the CDR3 is TGTGCCAGCAGTGATTTTACTAGCGTAGCCTACGAGCAGTACTTC.

This clone was observed once. The chain joins TRBV5-6 to TRBJ2-7; 15 bases match TRBD2. Looked up from germline, CDR1 is SGHDT and CDR2 is YYEEEE. The CDR3 spans 15 residues. Losses at the gene ends were 4 bases for V and 5 bases for J; bases not matched to a gene: 4. The CDR3 loop reads CASSPGTSGRNEQYF. The CDR3 DNA sequence: TGTGCCAGCAGCCCTGGGACTAGCGGGAGGAACGAGCAGTACTTC.

V and J are TRBV5-1 and TRBJ2-3; 10 bases are a match to TRBD2. This CDR3 is 17 amino acids long. The trim removed 3 bases at V and 4 bases at J, leaving 11 bases unmatched. Germline V gene sequence: CDR1 SGHRS, CDR2 YFSETQ. This CDR3 reads CASSWPGLAESPDTQYF. In nucleotides, the CDR3 is TGCGCCAGCAGCTGGCCCGGACTAGCGGAGTCCCCAGATACGCAGTATTTT. The whole variable domain, remainder taken from reference TRBV5-1 and TRBJ2-3, is KAGVTQTPRYLIKTRGQQVTLSCSPISGHRSVSWYQQTPGQGLQFLFEYFSETQRNKGNFPGRFSGRQFSNSRSEMNVSTLELGDSALYLCASSWPGLAESPDTQYFGPGTRLTVL.

The chain is built from TRBV28 and TRBJ1-5, with TRBD1 as a possible D gene (6 bases). The germline CDR1 and CDR2 sequences are MDHEN and SYDVKM. V was trimmed by 8 bases and J by 11 bases, leaving 19 bases between them. The CDR3 length is 13 residues. CDR3 nucleotides: TGTGCCAGCGGGGGCCGTTCAATCGGATCCCAGCATTTT. This sequence encodes CASGGRSIGSQHF.

This chain joins TRBV5-5 and TRBJ2-7, with D possibly matching TRBD2 (6 bases). The ends were cut back, 6 bases at V and 0 bases at J, with 13 bases in the middle. The V gene's germline CDR1 is SGHKS and CDR2 YYEKEE (reference sequence). The CDR3 covers 14 residues. In DNA form, the CDR3 reads TGTGCCAGCATCCTTCCGGGGGACTCCTACGAGCAGTACTTC. It translates to CASILPGDSYEQYF. Supplemented by reference TRBV5-5 and TRBJ2-7, the full variable domain reads DAGVTQSPTHLIKTRGQQVTLRCSPISGHKSVSWYQQVLGQGPQFIFQYYEKEERGRGNFPDRFSARQFPNYSSELNVNALLLGDSALYLCASILPGDSYEQYFGPGTRLTVT.